This TCR beta chain originates from a study of cytomegalovirus exposure and HLA in healthy donors. From germline, CDR1 is MNHEY and CDR2 SVGAGI. With V trimmed by 6 bases and J by 4 bases, 7 bases remained unmatched. The CDR3 is 15 residues long. The PCR was carried out with 60 Vbeta primers and 13 Jbeta primers. The assay was immunoSEQ multiplex PCR, and TCRdb's table has in-frame clones only and misses some. The sample has 150,000 to 200,000 clones; approximately 83% are singletons. Input material: PBMCs. The V gene is TRBV6-5, the J gene TRBJ2-2, with 8 nucleotides matching TRBD2. The receptor comes from a boy between 2 and 10 years old in good health and CMV-seronegative. The CDR3 region is CASSHGGAFTGELFF. As DNA, the CDR3 is TGTGCCAGCAGCCACGGGGGGGCTTTCACCGGGGAGCTGTTTTTT.